The source of this T cell receptor (beta chain) is a study of blood T cell repertoires in COVID-19. Study in general: Samples of COVID-19 (acute and convalescent) were obtained from the United States, Italy and Spain. PBMCs, B-cell-depleted T cells, or T cells were the source of the cDNA or gDNA that made up the material.

Sequenced by immunoSEQ multiplex PCR; TCRdb stores in-frame clones only, minus some. The repertoire holds around 140,000 clones, with around nine tenths as singletons. The CDR3 consists of 15 residues. The V gene end was trimmed by 1 base and the J gene end by 4 bases; junction bases not matched to a gene: 5. The germline gives CDR1 SEHNR, CDR2 FQNEAQ (reference sequence). J is TRBJ2-7 and V is TRBV7-9, with 9 bases aligning to TRBD2. The specimen sequenced was peripheral blood. This TCR was sampled from a human donor in a cohort sampled during active COVID-19. The CDR3 DNA sequence: TGTGCCAGCAGCTTAGGGAGCGGGGGGACATACGAGCAGTACTTC. As protein: CASSLGSGGTYEQYF.